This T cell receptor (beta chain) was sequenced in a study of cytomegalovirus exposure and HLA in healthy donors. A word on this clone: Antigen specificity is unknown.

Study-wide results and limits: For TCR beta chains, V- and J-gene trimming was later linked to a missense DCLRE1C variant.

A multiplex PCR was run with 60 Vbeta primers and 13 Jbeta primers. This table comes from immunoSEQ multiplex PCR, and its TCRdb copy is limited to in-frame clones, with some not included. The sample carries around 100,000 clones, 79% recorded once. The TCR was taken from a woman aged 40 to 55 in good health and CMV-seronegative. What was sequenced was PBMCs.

CDR3: CASSRGVMGDTQYF. Here the CDR3 DNA reads TGTGCCAGCAGTCGGGGGGTTATGGGAGATACGCAGTATTTT. This chain connects TRBV6-6 to TRBJ2-3; 7 bases map to TRBD2. Germline assignment: CDR1 MNHNY and CDR2 SVGAGI (reference sequence). CDR3 length equals 14 residues. Losses at the gene ends were 5 bases for V and 5 bases for J; bases not matched to a gene: 7.